Sequencing of this T cell receptor beta chain was carried out in a study of T cell responses to AZD1222 COVID-19 vaccine (dated by TCRdb to about 2021). At the level of the whole study: AZD1222 recipients with second doses at about 4 weeks or about 12 weeks were pooled, because spike-specific TCR depth and breadth did not differ between schedules. TCR sequencing was performed for 230 to 250 trial participants, of whom around 200 were given two doses of AZD1222 and 26 were given two doses of MenACWY control vaccine. Trial participants were enrolled into age subgroups of 18-55, 56-69 and 70-plus years, which contained roughly 150, 30 and 60 TCR-sequenced participants, respectively. The study at large found these results: Because no day 14 peak-response samples were available, the repertoires could be characterized only after the peak T cell response. CD4 TCRs associated with the vaccine covered the entire spike protein, and the dominant responses were in regions 160-218 and 743-854. Participants were mostly white British, with more females than males. The authors suggested clonal diversity may have been underestimated. Only 5 to 7 AZD1222 recipients were SARS-CoV-2 seropositive at baseline, limiting conclusions about previously exposed vaccinees. Reportedly, close to half of the unique spike-specific TCRs recognized epitopes lying outside the regions that are mutated in the B.1.351 and B.1.1.7 variants. Spike-specific TCR breadth and depth rose significantly after two AZD1222 doses compared with day 0 and with MenACWY recipients. The 56-69-year group was small, and its depth increase did not reach significance, likely because of low power.

Spanning cysteine to phenylalanine, the CDR3 consists of 13 amino acids. The read is trimmed to its CDR3 DNA, 39 bases read in frame from base 1. V is cut by 4 bases and J by 2 bases, and the space between the germline ends is 8 bases. The germline V gene supplies CDR1 SGHTA and CDR2 FQGNSA. The time point label, as the study defines it: baseline before first vaccination. Vaccinee samples came from UK trials COV001 and COV002, including a single-blind randomized controlled phase 2/3 trial of AZD1222 (ChAdOx1 nCoV-19) in healthy adults. Trial participant PBMC samples were collected at day 0 and day 28 after the second dose for TCRbeta chain sequencing. In regard to this clone: Its antigen is not yet known. No much larger clone exists at a distance of one base, and base qualities are not known.

The CDR3 regions of human TCRbeta chains were analyzed by immunosequencing. The paper's processing steps were these. Repertoire TCRs were checked for matches against a reference library of SARS-CoV-2-specific TCRs that had been generated using the MIRA antigen-specificity platform. Breadth was defined as the fraction of unique TCRs that were SARS-CoV-2-associated. Depth was defined as the fraction of total T cells that were SARS-CoV-2-associated. Using the MIRA data, every spike-specific TCR was mapped to the spike region that the TCR reacted to and assigned to either a CD4 or a CD8 class. Log10-transformed breadth and depth values were compared by one-way ANOVA with Sidak's multiple comparisons tests. Not all clones reach the TCRdb copy of this immuneACCESS table, which keeps in-frame sequences only. Checked studies attribute under half of the gap to unresolved V genes and leave the rest unexplained. The DNA was the basis for D and trimming; V, J and clone size are from that table. Within this sample are around 190,000 clones, with 85% to 95% of them counted one time only. Of the sample, 1% to 1.5% is held by the ten largest clones.

The receptor was derived from an adult in good health. This chain is built from TRBV7-2 and TRBJ1-1; TRBD1 is a weak D gene call, 6 bases matching. Here the sequenced sample was peripheral blood, taken on day 0 of AZD1222 vaccination. The DNA sequence is as follows: TGTGCCAGCAGCTGGGGACACAACACTGAAGCTTTCTTT. It specifies CASSWGHNTEAFF.